This TCR beta chain was profiled in a study of beta chain features in type 1 diabetes (dated by TCRdb to 2016 to 2019). Study-wide context: Mean age, gender distribution, total cell number and subset yield did not differ between patients and healthy donors. In the study, TCRB repertoires of sorted circulating CD4+ T cell subsets from recently diagnosed type 1 diabetes patients were compared with those of matched healthy donors. Regulatory and stem cell-like memory subsets were obtained from only 8 patients and roughly 8 healthy donors, while naive and central memory subsets were obtained from all 28 donors. A total of some 100,000,000 sorted cells were examined across all samples, and a strong correlation was observed between cell number per subset and RNA yield. Results the study describes overall, beyond this receptor: Naive, central memory and regulatory TCRB repertoires appeared to be more alike among patients than among healthy donors. Patients with type 1 diabetes made fewer insertions and deleted more nucleotides at VDJ recombination sites, implying thymic rearrangement abnormalities. Because cDNA was sequenced instead of genomic DNA, activated cells with high expression could be over-represented, although the groups did not differ in activation or CD3 levels. HLA sub-analyses involved small numbers of individuals, so any influence of HLA type on TCRB rearrangement remained unresolved. A moderate but significant shortening of TCRB CDR3 length was observed in type 1 diabetes patients in all four CD4+ subsets. PCR might favor shorter templates, but patient and control samples were amplified and corrected together, so any skew would affect both groups equally.

CDR1 and CDR2 are drawn from the germline V gene: MNHEY, SVGAGI. The CDR3 goes from the cysteine to the phenylalanine over 15 residues. Only the CDR3 DNA stays, 45 bases, in frame from base 1. Between the V and J ends, shortened by 9 bases and 2 bases respectively, the junction contains 18 bases. About this clone: Its antigen is currently not known. The input lacks base qualities; no much larger clone sits a single base away.

The entire amount of isolated RNA was reverse transcribed using the High Capacity cDNA Reverse Transcription Kit, so the sequenced TCRB transcripts were expressed ones. Deep immunoSEQ sequencing was performed on naive, central memory and regulatory T cell samples, with an average of roughly 3.3 million total reads per sample. Sorted cells were lysed in RLT buffer and RNA was extracted with DNase-treated RNeasy Micro or Mini kits, depending on cell number. To prevent cross-contamination, each cell subset was processed individually, whereas patient and healthy donor samples were processed jointly. The immunoSEQ multiplex PCR was used to amplify TCRB sequences from cDNA, yielding 87-bp fragments that span the CDR3 region. Sequencing of the amplicons was done on the Illumina HiSeq platform. As for the authors' bioinformatics: Synthetic template baselines were used to correct PCR bias computationally, reads within Hamming distance 2 were collapsed together, and singletons that could not be merged were discarded. By aligning reads against IMGT, V, D and J genes, CDR3 length, and insertions or deletions at six rearrangement sites were assigned. Within each subset, clonotype counts were normalized to sorted cell number, and only after that were true diversity and Gini coefficients computed with the tcR R package. Repertoire sharing was quantified using the overlap coefficient calculated on TCRB nucleotide sequences. Out-of-frame TCRB sequences from naive cells were analyzed to stand in for the pre-selection repertoire. Not all clones reach the TCRdb copy of this immuneACCESS table, which keeps in-frame sequences only. Checked studies attribute under half of the gap to unresolved V genes and leave the rest unexplained. D and trimming were read from the DNA, whereas the V and J calls and clone size are those reported in that table. A total of nearly 700,000 clones appear in this sample, 13% of them only once. The ten largest clonotypes hold less than 0.025% of the sample.

Each donor gave one peripheral blood draw, averaging around 120 mL, which was collected into heparinised tubes. Using a panel that included CD45RO, CCR7, CD25, CD127, CD95 and CD27, naive, central memory, regulatory and stem cell-like memory CD4+ T cells were sorted on a BD FACSAria II. Purity was above 95% for every sorted population. PBMCs were isolated right away by Lymphoprep density gradient centrifugation and were stained directly, without culture. Samples were stained and sorted in pairs, with one healthy donor and one patient per experiment, so that batch effects were minimized. The V gene is TRBV6-5 and the J gene is TRBJ2-3; TRBD1 is a weak D gene call, 6 bases matching. The sequenced sample consisted of naive CD4+ T cells from blood. The sample's cell subset or site label, in plain terms: true naive CD4+ T cells. This sequence was found in a man aged 18 to 35 with type 1 diabetes. The CDR3 in this case is CARPPSGHLTDTQYF. The nucleotides are TGTGCCAGACCCCCTTCGGGACACCTCACAGATACGCAGTATTTT.